Here is one TCR beta chain with its context. Using immunoSEQ multiplex PCR, the repertoire was profiled, and TCRdb retains in-frame clones only, with some absent. The profile shows about 290,000 clones, roughly 91% of them singletons. The CDR3 is 15 residues long. Germline V gene lookup returns CDR1 SGHKS and CDR2 YYEKEE (reference sequence). Trimming cost V 3 bases and J 3 bases, with 13 bases left between them. This sample was included in a study of blood T cell repertoires in COVID-19. Study in general: T cells, B-cell-depleted T cells, or PBMCs provided the cDNA or gDNA that served as material.

The receptor comes from a woman in her 30s with COVID-19, enrolled during active disease. The chain carries TRBV5-5 and TRBJ1-5; the D gene is possibly TRBD1 (5 bases). The sequenced material came from peripheral blood. In DNA, the CDR3 is TGTGCCAGCAGCTGGGCGGGGGTACTCAATCAGCCCCAGCATTTT. This encodes CASSWAGVLNQPQHF.